This T cell receptor (beta chain) was obtained from a study of patients and donors after allogeneic stem cell transplantation. The CDR3 length is 15 residues. Trimming stripped 5 bases from V and 9 bases from J, with 22 bases between. CDR1 LGHDT and CDR2 YNNKEL come from the germline V gene (reference sequence). MiXCR, run by TCRdb on the RT-PCR reads, gives a single entry per CDR3 protein. The table includes about 960,000 distinct CDR3 sequences, about a sixth detected once. The chain joins TRBV3-1 to TRBJ2-5; D perhaps matches TRBD2 (5 bases). The sample taken for sequencing was blood, either unsorted or a sorted T cell fraction (not recorded which). This sequence was found in a human donor who was either an allogeneic HSCT recipient or a stem cell or donor lymphocyte infusion donor (not recorded which). It is not recorded whose cells these are; they may come from a transplant donor. The CDR3 DNA reads as TGTGCCAGCAGCGAAGGGTTGACGGCGGAGGTGGCCCAGTACTTC. This codes for CASSEGLTAEVAQYF.